This TCR beta chain was recovered during a study of T-cell memory formation after mild COVID-19. Study results and limitations: CD4+ contracting clones were mainly CM and EM; CD8+ ones, EMRA.

As for this clonotype: Antigen: not known.

Trimming removed 5 bases from V and 7 bases from J, with 15 bases in between. Germline values: CDR1 SGHTA, CDR2 FQGNSA. The length of the CDR3 is 13 residues. TCRdb re-called the 5' RACE reads through MiXCR, storing one row per CDR3 protein. The sample lists roughly 560,000 distinct CDR3 sequences, around 21% occurring once. The chain recombines TRBV7-2 with TRBJ2-7; unclear D gene. Material: PBMCs or a T cell subset sorted from them (not recorded which). The clonotype originates from an adult woman who had mild COVID-19 (a few samples of this study predate the infection). Cell type and time point are not known. The CDR3 bases are TGTGCCAGCAGCCTCAGACCCGGTTGGGAGCAGTACTTC. The encoded protein is CASSLRPGWEQYF.